This T cell receptor beta chain was sequenced during a study of regulatory T cells in long-lasting Graves disease. Study at large: Positive TSH receptor antibodies alongside over 5 years of antithyroid drugs were what marked Graves' disease as persistent. Overall study results and limits: Newly diagnosed patients shared about a thousand public clonotypes; persistent patients shared some 2,700.

The time point denotes: persistent/refractory GD, antithyroid drugs over 5 years with positive TRAb. Preparation of the TCR library used RNA extracted from PBMCs. The patients included were those that came from an endocrinology department in Xi'an, China. The authors built TCR beta libraries using iRepertoire HTBI primers and Arm-PCR of CDR3 regions. From the multiplex PCR reads, TCRdb called clonotypes with MiXCR, one entry per CDR3 protein. The table records 400,000 or so distinct CDR3 sequences, 23% of them present only once. The CDR3 is 13 residues long. Germline V gives CDR1 SGHKS, CDR2 YYEKEE (reference sequence). The V segment lost 9 bases and the J segment 5 bases; nucleotides outside the gene matches: 7. This clonotype occurred many times. Its antigen is currently unknown.

The chain uses TRBV5-5 and TRBJ2-5; 10 nucleotides match TRBD2. This receptor was identified in a female donor with Graves disease. This specimen consisted of peripheral blood mononuclear cells (PBMCs), obtained when the disease was refractory, from a patient treated with antithyroid drugs. CDR3 protein: CATAGGPSETQYF. The CDR3 nucleotides are TGTGCCACAGCGGGAGGGCCCTCGGAGACCCAGTACTTC.